One sample yielded the 8 T cell receptor beta chains listed below, sequenced in a study of T-cell reconstitution after alpha-beta-depleted transplantation in children (dated by TCRdb to between 2015 and 2016). The library was made by PCR. Sequenced on an Illumina HiSeq 2500. Molecular barcoding was employed in the preparation of TCR libraries, with unique molecular identifiers being used to normalize TCRbeta repertoire quantification. TCRdb handled the public reads itself, with Q25 trimming in fastp and clone calling in MiXCR, and kept productive beta chains. CDR3 protein duplicates are merged, each entry listing the most common genes and DNA. The sample records around 960,000 distinct CDR3 sequences, 25% to 30% of which are singletons. The ten largest clones represent roughly 30% of the sample. Read against the paper, the sample's treatment or condition label means: allogeneic hematopoietic cell transplantation with graft depleted of TCRalphabeta T cells and CD19 B cells.

The sequences come from PBMCs, mostly from graft donor cells, collected 360 days after TCRalphabeta/CD19-depleted stem cell transplant. These receptors all stem from a boy under two years old who had a stem cell transplant for SCID, so the T cells may come from the graft donor.

This clonotype was found a few times. The CDR3 region is CASSPDRGEPYGYTF. In nucleotides, the CDR3 is TGCGCCAGCAGTCCTGACAGGGGGGAACCTTATGGCTACACCTTC. This rearrangement joins TRBV5-1 to TRBJ1-2, with 9 bases lining up with TRBD1. Germline V gene lookup returns CDR1 SGHRS and CDR2 YFSETQ. The V and J ends lost 5 bases and 5 bases, in that order; junction bases with no gene match: 10. The CDR3 spans 15 residues. Full variable domain (rest looked up from reference TRBV5-1 and TRBJ1-2): KAGVTQTPRYLIKTRGQQVTLSCSPISGHRSVSWYQQTPGQGLQFLFEYFSETQRNKGNFPGRFSGRQFSNSRSEMNVSTLELGDSALYLCASSPDRGEPYGYTFGSGTRLTVV.

The chain is built from TRBV29-1 and TRBJ2-3; 9 bases map to TRBD2. Germline trimming cut 4 bases from V and 6 bases from J; bases unmatched to any gene: 8. The germline V gene has CDR1 SQVTM and CDR2 ANQGSEA. The length of the CDR3 is 14 residues. CDR3 protein: CSVVGGGALDTQYF. Written as DNA, the CDR3 is TGCAGCGTTGTTGGCGGGGGGGCACTGGATACGCAGTATTTT.

This clonotype was seen a handful of times. The CDR3 spells CAISETQGASEAFF. The DNA for the CDR3 is TGTGCCATCAGTGAAACGCAGGGGGCTTCTGAAGCTTTCTTT. V usage is TRBV10-3 and J usage is TRBJ1-1; TRBD1 matches 8 bases. The V and J ends lost 3 bases and 6 bases, in that order; junction bases with no gene match: 6. Germline lookup yields CDR1 ENHRY and CDR2 SYGVKD. This CDR3 region has 14 residues.

The chain recombines TRBV12-3 or TRBV12-4 with TRBJ1-1; D is ambiguous. The V gene lost 5 bases and the J gene lost 5 bases, with 15 bases spanning the gap. The CDR3 runs 14 residues. CDR3 region: CASSLITHGTEAFF. Written as DNA, the CDR3 is TGTGCCAGCAGTCTAATTACCCACGGGACTGAAGCTTTCTTT.

This clonotype was seen only a few times. V is TRBV28 and J is TRBJ2-5, with no clear D. The CDR3 contains 14 residues. Looked up from germline, CDR1 is MDHEN and CDR2 is SYDVKM. With 3 bases removed from V and 2 bases from J, the gap between germline ends came to 10 bases. The DNA of the CDR3 is TGTGCCAGCAGTTTTGGTGACGAACAAGAGACCCAGTACTTC. It translates to CASSFGDEQETQYF.

This clonotype has a handful of counts. The chain recombines TRBV20-1 with TRBJ2-7; D unclear. The ends were cut back, 2 bases at V and 3 bases at J, with 11 bases in the middle. The V gene's germline CDR1 is DFQATT and CDR2 SNEGSKA (reference sequence). The CDR3 covers 13 residues. The CDR3 sequence is CSARRPDLYEQYF. The CDR3 nucleotides read TGCAGTGCTAGACGTCCCGATCTCTACGAGCAGTACTTC.

This clonotype was observed at least ten times. The V and J genes are TRBV28 and TRBJ2-7; D ambiguous. The CDR3 has 15 amino acids. Germline CDR1 is MDHEN and CDR2 is SYDVKM. V was cut by 4 bases and J by 2 bases, with 15 bases left in between. The CDR3 here is CASSYARFGPYEQYF. In DNA form, the CDR3 reads TGTGCCAGCAGTTATGCCCGGTTCGGGCCCTACGAGCAGTACTTC.

This chain links TRBV12-3 or TRBV12-4 with TRBJ2-5, with 7 bases identical to TRBD1. V shed 5 bases and J 5 bases; nucleotides not matched to a gene: 5. The CDR3 is 13 amino acids. The CDR3 DNA is TGTGCCAGCAGTGGGCCGGACAGGGAGACCCAGTACTTC. Translated, it gives CASSGPDRETQYF.